This T cell receptor beta chain stems from a study of T cell responses to AZD1222 COVID-19 vaccine (dated by TCRdb to 2020 to 2023). General notes on the study: AZD1222 recipients with second doses at about 4 weeks or about 12 weeks were pooled, because spike-specific TCR depth and breadth did not differ between schedules. A total of about 250 trial participants underwent TCR sequencing, of whom about 200 had received two doses of AZD1222 and some 26 had received two doses of the MenACWY control vaccine. Enrollment into the trials was organized by age into subgroups of 18-55, 56-69 and 70-plus years, and those subgroups contained about 150, 27 and 61 TCR-sequenced participants, respectively. Study-wide conclusions, independent of this receptor: Reportedly, close to half of the unique spike-specific TCRs recognized epitopes lying outside the regions that are mutated in the B.1.351 and B.1.1.7 variants. Only six AZD1222 recipients were SARS-CoV-2 seropositive at baseline, limiting conclusions about previously exposed vaccinees. The 56-69-year group was small, and its depth increase did not reach significance, likely because of low power. Most participants were white British and females outnumbered males, and the authors suggested that clonal diversity may have been underestimated. A significant rise in spike-specific TCR breadth and depth was observed after two AZD1222 doses relative to day 0 and relative to MenACWY recipients. Because no day 14 peak-response samples were available, the repertoires could be characterized only after the peak T cell response. CD4 TCRs associated with the vaccine covered the entire spike protein, and the dominant responses were in regions 160-218 and 743-854.

The CDR3 regions of human TCRbeta chains were subjected to immunosequencing. The paper's data handling went like this. TCRs in the repertoires were compared against a reference library of SARS-CoV-2-specific TCRs that had been generated with the MIRA antigen-specificity platform. Breadth was defined as the fraction of unique TCRs that were SARS-CoV-2-associated, and depth was defined as the fraction of total T cells that were SARS-CoV-2-associated. Using the MIRA data, every spike-specific TCR was mapped to the spike region that the TCR reacted to and assigned to either a CD4 or a CD8 class. Log10-transformed breadth and depth values were compared by one-way ANOVA with Sidak's multiple comparisons tests. The table was pulled from immuneACCESS by TCRdb, which kept in-frame rearrangements only. Such tables lose some clones; where checked, under half of the loss comes from unresolved V genes, and the rest has no known cause. That table is the source of V, J and clone size, and D and trimming were worked out from the DNA. The sample contains about 150,000 clones, 90% of them found a single time. The ten top clones hold 1.8% of the sample.

The label giving this sample's time point can be read as: baseline before first vaccination. The vaccinee samples were drawn from two UK trials, COV001 and COV002, one of which was a single-blind randomized controlled phase 2/3 trial testing AZD1222 (ChAdOx1 nCoV-19) in healthy adults. For TCRbeta chain sequencing, PBMC samples were collected from trial participants at day 0 and at day 28 after the second dose. The cysteine opens and the phenylalanine closes a CDR3 of 13 amino acids. The retained sequence is limited to the CDR3, 39 bases, with the frame set at the first base. The germline V gene (reference sequence) supplies CDR1 SGHAT and CDR2 FQDESV. Between the V and J ends, shortened by 7 bases and 4 bases respectively, the junction contains 13 bases. A note on this clone: Its antigen remains undetermined. No base-level quality is on record; no much larger clone is a single base apart.

Sequenced here: peripheral blood, sampled on day 0 of AZD1222 vaccination. The sequence is built from TRBV11-1 and TRBJ1-2; a tentative D call is TRBD1 (5 bases match). The receptor's source is an adult in good health. The CDR3 in this case is CASTRGVGYGYTF. The nucleotide sequence is given as TGTGCCAGCACCAGAGGGGTAGGCTATGGCTACACCTTC.